This entry concerns a single T cell receptor (beta chain). Use of 60 Vbeta and 13 Jbeta primers characterized the PCR. Sequenced by immunoSEQ multiplex PCR; TCRdb stores in-frame clones only, minus some. Found here are about 120,000 clones, around 86% of them singletons; the top ten hold around 4%. Per the germline V gene, CDR1 is LGHNA and CDR2 is YSLEER. The CDR3 loop spans 15 amino acids. V lost 2 bases, J lost 3 bases, and 14 bases lay in between. The sample is drawn from a study of cytomegalovirus exposure and HLA in healthy donors. The TCR originated in a woman aged 25 to 45 in good health and CMV-seronegative. The chain employs TRBV4-3 and TRBJ2-7; D perhaps matches TRBD2 (6 bases). The sequencing input was PBMCs. CDR3 sequence: CASSQLRDGGYEQYF. Here the CDR3 DNA reads TGCGCCAGCAGCCAACTCCGGGACGGGGGCTACGAGCAGTACTTC.